Below are 10 T cell receptor beta chains sequenced from a single sample in a study of regulatory dendritic cells for organ transplantation (dated by TCRdb to 2017 to 2019). These receptors' targets are unknown. Sorted T cell subsets were CFSE-labeled and co-cultured for around five days with allogeneic regulatory or mature dendritic cells at a 1:10 DC:T ratio. Library method: the immunoSEQ multiplex PCR assay. This is the immuneACCESS table as TCRdb keeps it, with only in-frame sequences that have V and J called. A part of the clones is gone; compared with another copy, unresolved V genes explain less than half, and the rest is unexplained. The sample table holds 13,000 or so clones, of which around 62% were seen once. Roughly 1.2% of the sample belongs to the ten largest clones. The sample consisted of naive CD8+ T cells from blood cultured with dendritic cells. This sample's cell subset or site label indicates: CD45RA+ naive T cells. The receptor source for this set is a human donor in good health.

V and J are TRBV6-6 and TRBJ2-2, with 9 bases identical to TRBD2. Trimming removed 10 bases from V and 6 bases from J; junction bases left unmatched: 9. The V gene's germline CDR1 is MNHNY and CDR2 SVGAGI (reference sequence). The CDR3 sequence is 14 residues long. CDR3 sequence reads: CATQAGGLAGELFF. CDR3 sequence (DNA): TGTGCCACCCAGGCGGGGGGGCTGGCCGGGGAGCTGTTTTTT.

The chain combines TRBV5-5 with TRBJ1-1; D gene ambiguous. The CDR3 has 15 amino acids. V lost 3 bases and J 5 bases, leaving 17 bases between the germline ends. Germline V gives CDR1 SGHKS, CDR2 YYEKEE (reference sequence). The chain's CDR3 is CASSSPGGVGTEAFF. As DNA, the CDR3 is TGTGCCAGCAGCTCCCCCGGCGGGGTGGGGACTGAAGCTTTCTTT.

The rearrangement links TRBV9 to TRBJ2-7; TRBD1 matches at 9 bases. The germline CDR1 and CDR2 sequences are SGDLS and YYNGEE. This CDR3 contains 15 residues. Losses at the gene ends were 4 bases for V and 2 bases for J; bases not matched to a gene: 7. The chain's CDR3 is CASSSGQGSPYEQYF. CDR3 DNA sequence: TGTGCCAGCAGCTCAGGACAGGGGTCCCCCTACGAGCAGTACTTC.

In this sample, this clone turned up a few times. The rearrangement uses TRBV5-1 and TRBJ1-4; D is undetermined. The germline gives CDR1 SGHRS, CDR2 YFSETQ. V lost 0 bases and J lost 4, with 13 bases in between. CDR3 length equals 16 residues. The CDR3 coding sequence is TGCGCCAGCAGCTTGGCGGGAGCGGAATTTAATGAAAAACTGTTTTTT. Translating it yields CASSLAGAEFNEKLFF.

The gene calls are TRBV19 and TRBJ2-5; TRBD2 agrees at 9 bases. The germline V gene has CDR1 LNHDA and CDR2 SQIVND (reference sequence). CDR3 length equals 14 residues. J was trimmed by 5 bases and V by 9 bases; bases with no gene match: 10. In DNA, the CDR3 is TGTGCCAGCAGCCATGCGGGGGGGTCGGAGACCCAGTACTTC. Translated: CASSHAGGSETQYF.

The chain combines TRBV12-5 with TRBJ2-5, with 8 bases identical to TRBD1. Germline CDR1 LGHNT, CDR2 FRNRAP. J was trimmed by 4 bases and V by 6 bases; bases with no gene match: 4. This CDR3 region has 13 residues. The CDR3: CASGTDRAETQYF. The CDR3 region has the DNA TGTGCTAGTGGGACGGACAGGGCAGAGACCCAGTACTTC.

The V call is TRBV11-2, the J call TRBJ2-1; 9 bases are a match to TRBD1. Trimming took 3 bases from V and 7 from J; bases not matched to a gene: 4. This CDR3 is built from 14 residues. Per the germline V gene, CDR1 is SGHAT and CDR2 is FQNNGV. The CDR3 reads CASSFGTGLNEQFF. In DNA, the CDR3 is TGTGCCAGCAGCTTTGGGACAGGGCTGAATGAGCAGTTCTTC.

The V and J genes are TRBV4-2 and TRBJ1-1, with TRBD1 as a possible D gene (6 bases). Trimming pared 2 bases from V and 0 bases from J, leaving 10 bases between. The CDR3 spans 15 residues. Germline loops: CDR1 LGHNA, CDR2 YNFKEQ. CDR3 DNA: TGTGCCAGCAGCCAACCAGGGGATATGAACACTGAAGCTTTCTTT. Protein product: CASSQPGDMNTEAFF.

This clone was detected only once. The rearrangement uses TRBV4-3 and TRBJ1-2, with TRBD1 identical over 8 bases. V dropped 1 base and J dropped 5; count of bases not matched to a gene: 3. The CDR3 spans 14 residues. Germline lookup yields CDR1 LGHNA and CDR2 YSLEER. This chain's CDR3 is CASSQGTGWYGYTF. CDR3 in DNA: TGCGCCAGCAGCCAAGGGACAGGGTGGTATGGCTACACCTTC.

The genes are TRBV5-1 and TRBJ2-1; 7 nucleotides align to TRBD2. The length of the CDR3 is 14 residues. The germline CDR1 and CDR2 sequences are SGHRS and YFSETQ. The J segment lost 11 bases and the V segment lost 4 bases, leaving 12 bases of the junction unmatched. CDR3 sequence reads: CASSPGLEDRQQFF. The CDR3 DNA follows: TGCGCCAGCAGCCCCGGACTAGAGGATAGGCAGCAGTTCTTC.